Presented here are 4 T cell receptor beta chains from one specimen sequenced in a study of CD8 T cells in Susac syndrome. An amount of RNA that ranged from roughly 0.5 to 1 ug was reverse transcribed with random hexamers. MiXCR, run by TCRdb on the immunoSEQ multiplex PCR reads, gives a single entry per CDR3 protein. The repertoire holds 300,000 to 350,000 distinct CDR3 sequences, roughly 94% seen once, with 0.065% in the top ten. The specimen sequenced was CD4+ T cells from PBMCs. The receptors stem from a human donor with multiple sclerosis.

The chain carries TRBV24-1 and TRBJ2-7, with D possibly matching TRBD1 (6 bases). Trimming shortened V by 4 bases and J by 10 bases, and 13 bases separated the two germline ends. Per germline, CDR1 KGHDR and CDR2 SFDVKD. The CDR3 totals 12 residues. The DNA for the CDR3 is TGTGCCACCAGTGAGTATACAGGGATCCAGTACTTC. Amino acid sequence: CATSEYTGIQYF.

The chain has TRBV20-1 and TRBJ2-5; 12 nucleotides line up with TRBD2. With 1 base clipped from V and 5 bases from J, the junction kept 5 bases outside the gene matches. The CDR3 is made up of 15 amino acids. Germline CDR1 reads DFQATT; CDR2 reads SNEGSKA (reference sequence). The CDR3 here is CSARGLGLAGETQYF. The DNA of the CDR3 is TGCAGTGCTAGAGGTCTAGGACTAGCGGGGGAGACCCAGTACTTC.

The chain carries TRBV12-5 and TRBJ2-5; D gene uncertain. The CDR3 covers 16 residues. Germline V gene sequence: CDR1 LGHNT, CDR2 FRNRAP. With 5 bases removed from V and 7 bases from J, the gap between germline ends came to 23 bases. CDR3 bases: TGTGCTAGTGGTCTTCCTCGACGTCGGCAGGACGGGACCCAGTACTTC. This translates into CASGLPRRRQDGTQYF.

Only one count was recorded for this clonotype. The CDR3 nucleotides read TGTGCCAGCAGCTCCCCAGCCAAAAACATTCAGTACTTC. It specifies CASSSPAKNIQYF. V and J are TRBV5-4 and TRBJ2-4; D not resolved. This CDR3 is built from 13 residues. The ends were cut back, 3 bases at V and 0 bases at J, with 4 bases in the middle. Germline values: CDR1 SGHNT, CDR2 YYREEE (reference sequence).